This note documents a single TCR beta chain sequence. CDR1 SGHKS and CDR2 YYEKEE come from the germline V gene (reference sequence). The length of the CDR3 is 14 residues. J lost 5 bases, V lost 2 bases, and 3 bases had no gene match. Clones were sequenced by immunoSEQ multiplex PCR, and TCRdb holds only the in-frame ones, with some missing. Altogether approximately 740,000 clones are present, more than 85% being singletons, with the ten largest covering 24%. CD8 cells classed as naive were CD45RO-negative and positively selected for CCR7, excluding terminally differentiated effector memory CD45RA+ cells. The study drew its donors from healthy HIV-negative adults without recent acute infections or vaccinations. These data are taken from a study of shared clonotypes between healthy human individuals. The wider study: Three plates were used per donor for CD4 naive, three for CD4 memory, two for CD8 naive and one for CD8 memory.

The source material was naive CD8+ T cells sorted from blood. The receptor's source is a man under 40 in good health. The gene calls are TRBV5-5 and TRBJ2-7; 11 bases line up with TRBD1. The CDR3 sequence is CASSFRTGGNEQYF. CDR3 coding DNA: TGTGCCAGCAGCTTCAGGACAGGGGGCAACGAGCAGTACTTC.